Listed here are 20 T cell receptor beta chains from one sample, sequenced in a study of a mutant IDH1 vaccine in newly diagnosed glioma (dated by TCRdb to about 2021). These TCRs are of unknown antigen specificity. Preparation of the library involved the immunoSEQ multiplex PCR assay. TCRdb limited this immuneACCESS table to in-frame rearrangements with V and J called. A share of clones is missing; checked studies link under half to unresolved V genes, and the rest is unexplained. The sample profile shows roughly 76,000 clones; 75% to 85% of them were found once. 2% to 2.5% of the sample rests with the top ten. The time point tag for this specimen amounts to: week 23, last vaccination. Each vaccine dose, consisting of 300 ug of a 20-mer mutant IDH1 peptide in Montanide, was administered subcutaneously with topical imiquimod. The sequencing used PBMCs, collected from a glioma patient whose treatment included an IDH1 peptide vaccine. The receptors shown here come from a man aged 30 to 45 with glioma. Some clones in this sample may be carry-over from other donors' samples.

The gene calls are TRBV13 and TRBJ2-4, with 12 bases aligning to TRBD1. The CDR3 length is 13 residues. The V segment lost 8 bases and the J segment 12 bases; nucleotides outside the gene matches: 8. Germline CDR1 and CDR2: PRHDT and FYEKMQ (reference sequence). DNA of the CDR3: TGTGCCAGCGGGGACAGGGGGCGGGGTAGTCAGTACTTC. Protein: CASGDRGRGSQYF.

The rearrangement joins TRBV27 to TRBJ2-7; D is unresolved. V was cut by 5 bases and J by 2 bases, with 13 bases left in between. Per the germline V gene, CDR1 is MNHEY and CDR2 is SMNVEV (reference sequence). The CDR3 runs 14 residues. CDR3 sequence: CASSPPASTYEQYF. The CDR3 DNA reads TGTGCCAGCAGTCCGCCCGCCAGCACCTACGAGCAGTACTTC.

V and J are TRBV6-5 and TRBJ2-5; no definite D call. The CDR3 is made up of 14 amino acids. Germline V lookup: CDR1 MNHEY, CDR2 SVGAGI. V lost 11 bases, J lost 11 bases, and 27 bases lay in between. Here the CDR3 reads CACQPTLTRPEQYF. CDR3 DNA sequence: TGTGCCTGCCAGCCGACCTTGACTCGTCCAGAGCAGTACTTC.

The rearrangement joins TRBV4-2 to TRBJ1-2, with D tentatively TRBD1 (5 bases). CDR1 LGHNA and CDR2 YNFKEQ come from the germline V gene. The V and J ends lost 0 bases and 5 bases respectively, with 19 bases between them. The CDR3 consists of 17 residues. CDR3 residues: CASSQDSLGRKFYGYTF. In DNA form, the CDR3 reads TGTGCCAGCAGCCAAGATAGTTTGGGGCGAAAGTTTTATGGCTACACCTTC.

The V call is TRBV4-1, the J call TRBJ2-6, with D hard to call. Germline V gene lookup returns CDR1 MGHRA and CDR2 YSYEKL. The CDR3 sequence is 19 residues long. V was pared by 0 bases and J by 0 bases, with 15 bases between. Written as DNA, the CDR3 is TGCGCCAGCAGCCAAGAAGGTCAGCGCCTATCCTCTGGGGCCAACGTCCTGACTTTC. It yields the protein CASSQEGQRLSSGANVLTF.

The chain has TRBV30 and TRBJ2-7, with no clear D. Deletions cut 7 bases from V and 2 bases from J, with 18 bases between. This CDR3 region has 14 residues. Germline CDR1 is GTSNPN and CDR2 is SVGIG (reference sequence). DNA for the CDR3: TGTGCCTATCTCCCCCGAAGCAGAGCCTACGAGCAGTACTTC. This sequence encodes CAYLPRSRAYEQYF.

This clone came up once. The CDR3 nucleotides read TGTGCCAGCAGCGATTGGACAGGGCGAAACTCTGGGGCCAACGTCCTGACTTTC. Amino acid sequence: CASSDWTGRNSGANVLTF. The V gene is TRBV9, the J gene TRBJ2-6, with TRBD1 matching over 8 bases. CDR1 and CDR2 (germline): SGDLS, YYNGEE. The junction had 8 bases not matched to a gene; V was cut back by 3 bases and J by 0 bases. This CDR3 spans 18 amino acids.

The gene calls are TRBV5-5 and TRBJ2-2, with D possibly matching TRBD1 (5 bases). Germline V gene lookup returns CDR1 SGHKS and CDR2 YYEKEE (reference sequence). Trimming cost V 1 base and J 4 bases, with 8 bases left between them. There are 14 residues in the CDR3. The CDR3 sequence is CASSLTGPTGELFF. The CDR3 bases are TGTGCCAGCAGCTTGACAGGCCCCACCGGGGAGCTGTTTTTT.

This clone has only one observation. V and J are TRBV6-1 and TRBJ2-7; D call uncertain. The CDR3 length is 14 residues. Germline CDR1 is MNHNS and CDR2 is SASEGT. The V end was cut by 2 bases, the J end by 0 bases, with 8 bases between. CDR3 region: CASSEFSISYEQYF. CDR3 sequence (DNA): TGTGCCAGCAGTGAATTTTCCATCTCCTACGAGCAGTACTTC.

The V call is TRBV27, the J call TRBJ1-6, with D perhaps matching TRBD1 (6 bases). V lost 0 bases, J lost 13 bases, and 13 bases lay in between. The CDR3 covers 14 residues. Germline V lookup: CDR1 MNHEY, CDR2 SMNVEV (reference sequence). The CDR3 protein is CASSLSAVRGPLHF. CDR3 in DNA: TGTGCCAGCAGTTTATCAGCGGTTAGGGGGCCCCTCCACTTT.

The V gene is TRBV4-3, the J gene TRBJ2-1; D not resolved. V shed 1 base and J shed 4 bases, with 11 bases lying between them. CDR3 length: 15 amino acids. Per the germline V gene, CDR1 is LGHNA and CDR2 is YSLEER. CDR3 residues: CASSQADPHYNEQFF. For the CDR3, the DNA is TGCGCCAGCAGCCAAGCGGACCCCCATTACAATGAGCAGTTCTTC.

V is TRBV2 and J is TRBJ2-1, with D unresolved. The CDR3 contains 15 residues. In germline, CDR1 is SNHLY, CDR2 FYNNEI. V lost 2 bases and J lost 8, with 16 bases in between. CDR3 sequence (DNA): TGTGCCAGCAGTGAATCCCCCAGAGTGCTCGATGAGCAGTTCTTC. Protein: CASSESPRVLDEQFF.

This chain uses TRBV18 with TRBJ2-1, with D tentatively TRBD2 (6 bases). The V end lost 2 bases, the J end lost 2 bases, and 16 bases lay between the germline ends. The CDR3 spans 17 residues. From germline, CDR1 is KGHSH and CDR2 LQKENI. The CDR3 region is CASSPSLGGLTYNEQFF. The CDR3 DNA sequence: TGTGCCAGCTCACCATCCTTGGGGGGATTGACCTACAATGAGCAGTTCTTC. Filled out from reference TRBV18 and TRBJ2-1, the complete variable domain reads NAGVMQNPRHLVRRRGQEARLRCSPMKGHSHVYWYRQLPEEGLKFMVYLQKENIIDESGMPKERFSAEFPKEGPSILRIQQVVRGDSAAYFCASSPSLGGLTYNEQFFGPGTRLTVL.

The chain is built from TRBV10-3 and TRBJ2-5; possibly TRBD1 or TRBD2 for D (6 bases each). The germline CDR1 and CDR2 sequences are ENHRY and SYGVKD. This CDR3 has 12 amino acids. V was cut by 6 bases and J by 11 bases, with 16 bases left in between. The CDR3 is CAIRGGPGEQYF. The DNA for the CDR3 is TGTGCCATCAGGGGGGGCCCTGGAGAGCAGTACTTC.

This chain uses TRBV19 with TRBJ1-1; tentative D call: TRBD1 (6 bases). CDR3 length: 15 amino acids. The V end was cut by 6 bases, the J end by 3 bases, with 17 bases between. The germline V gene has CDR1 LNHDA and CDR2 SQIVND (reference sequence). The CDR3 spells CASRSPQGLDTEAFF. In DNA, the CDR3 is TGTGCCAGTAGGTCCCCACAGGGTTTGGACACTGAAGCTTTCTTT.

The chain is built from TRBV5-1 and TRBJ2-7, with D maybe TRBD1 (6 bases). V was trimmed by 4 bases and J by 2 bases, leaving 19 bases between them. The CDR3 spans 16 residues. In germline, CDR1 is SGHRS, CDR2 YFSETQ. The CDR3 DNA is TGCGCCAGCAGCACCATCCGGGACACAGGAGCCTACGAGCAGTACTTC. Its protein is CASSTIRDTGAYEQYF.

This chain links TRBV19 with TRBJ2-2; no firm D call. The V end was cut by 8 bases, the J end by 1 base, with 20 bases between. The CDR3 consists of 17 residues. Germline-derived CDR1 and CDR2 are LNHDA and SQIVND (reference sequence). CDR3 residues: CASSFLRQRQNTGELFF. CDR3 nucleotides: TGTGCCAGTTCCTTTCTGCGGCAGAGACAGAACACCGGGGAGCTGTTTTTT. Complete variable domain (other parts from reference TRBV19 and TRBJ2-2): DGGITQSPKYLFRKEGQNVTLSCEQNLNHDAMYWYRQDPGQGLRLIYYSQIVNDFQKGDIAEGYSVSREKKESFPLTVTSAQKNPTAFYLCASSFLRQRQNTGELFFGEGSRLTVL.

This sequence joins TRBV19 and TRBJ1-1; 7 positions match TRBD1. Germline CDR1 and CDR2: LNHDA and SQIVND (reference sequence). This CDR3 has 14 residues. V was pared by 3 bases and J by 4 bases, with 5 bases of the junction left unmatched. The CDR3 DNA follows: TGTGCCAGTAGTATGTCCCGGACAGGCACTGAAGCTTTCTTT. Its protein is CASSMSRTGTEAFF.

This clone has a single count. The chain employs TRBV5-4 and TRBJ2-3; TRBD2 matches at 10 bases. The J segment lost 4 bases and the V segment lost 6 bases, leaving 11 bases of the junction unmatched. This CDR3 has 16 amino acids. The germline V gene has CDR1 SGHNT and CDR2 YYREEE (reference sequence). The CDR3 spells CASNSASGSGSDTQYF. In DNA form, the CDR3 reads TGTGCCAGCAACTCGGCTAGCGGGAGTGGGTCAGATACGCAGTATTTT.

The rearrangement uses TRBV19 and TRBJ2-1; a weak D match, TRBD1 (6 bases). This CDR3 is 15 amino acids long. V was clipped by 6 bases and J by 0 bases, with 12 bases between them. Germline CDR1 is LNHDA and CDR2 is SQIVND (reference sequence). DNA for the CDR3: TGTGCCAGTAGGAAGGACAGTGTCTCCTACAATGAGCAGTTCTTC. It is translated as CASRKDSVSYNEQFF.